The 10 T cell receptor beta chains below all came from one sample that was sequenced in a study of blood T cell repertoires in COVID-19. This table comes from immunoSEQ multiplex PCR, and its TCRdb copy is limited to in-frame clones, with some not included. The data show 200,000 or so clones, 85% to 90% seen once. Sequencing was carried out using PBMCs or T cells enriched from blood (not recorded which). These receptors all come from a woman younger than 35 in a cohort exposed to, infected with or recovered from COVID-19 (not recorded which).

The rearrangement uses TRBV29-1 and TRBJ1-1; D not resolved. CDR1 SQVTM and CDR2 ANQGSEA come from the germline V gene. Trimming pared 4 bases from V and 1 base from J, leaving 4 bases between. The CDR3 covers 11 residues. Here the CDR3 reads CSVVRNTEAFF. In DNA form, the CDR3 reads TGCAGCGTTGTTAGGAACACTGAAGCTTTCTTT. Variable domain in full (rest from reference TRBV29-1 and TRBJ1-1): SAVISQKPSRDICQRGTSLTIQCQVDSQVTMMFWYRQQPGQSLTLIATANQGSEATYESGFVIDKFPISRPNLTFSTLTVSNMSPEDSSIYLCSVVRNTEAFFGQGTRLTVV.

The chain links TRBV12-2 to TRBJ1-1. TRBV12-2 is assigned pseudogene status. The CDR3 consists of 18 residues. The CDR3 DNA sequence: TGTGCAAGTCGCTTAGAATCGCAGTGGGTGGAGGGACACACTGAAGCTTTCTTT. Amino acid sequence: CASRLESQWVEGHTEAFF.

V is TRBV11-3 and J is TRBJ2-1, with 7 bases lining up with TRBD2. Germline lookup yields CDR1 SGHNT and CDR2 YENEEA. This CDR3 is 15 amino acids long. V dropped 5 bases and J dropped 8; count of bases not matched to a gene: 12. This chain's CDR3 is CASSVSGLLTDEQFF. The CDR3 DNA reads TGTGCCAGCAGCGTCTCGGGACTATTAACGGATGAGCAGTTCTTC.

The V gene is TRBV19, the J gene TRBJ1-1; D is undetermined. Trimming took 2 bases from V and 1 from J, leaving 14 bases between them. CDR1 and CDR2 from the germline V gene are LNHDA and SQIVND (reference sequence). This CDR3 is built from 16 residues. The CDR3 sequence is CASSISKRTGNTEAFF. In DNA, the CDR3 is TGTGCCAGTAGTATATCGAAGCGAACTGGGAACACTGAAGCTTTCTTT.

The CDR3 DNA is TGTGCCAGCAGCTTACTAGCGGGGGGGCGAGATACGCAGTATTTT. It specifies CASSLLAGGRDTQYF. The chain is built from TRBV7-9 and TRBJ2-3; 12 bases are a match to TRBD2. V was pared by 2 bases and J by 5 bases, with 2 bases of the junction left unmatched. CDR1 and CDR2 from the germline V gene are SEHNR and FQNEAQ (reference sequence). The length of the CDR3 is 15 residues. Full variable domain (rest looked up from reference TRBV7-9 and TRBJ2-3): DTGVSQNPRHKITKRGQNVTFRCDPISEHNRLYWYRQTLGQGPEFLTYFQNEAQLEKSRLLSDRFSAERPKGSFSTLEIQRTEQGDSAMYLCASSLLAGGRDTQYFGPGTRLTVL.

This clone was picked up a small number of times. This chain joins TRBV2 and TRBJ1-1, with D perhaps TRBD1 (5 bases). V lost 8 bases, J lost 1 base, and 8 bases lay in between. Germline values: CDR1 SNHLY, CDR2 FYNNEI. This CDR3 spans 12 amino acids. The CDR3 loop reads CASGQGNTEAFF. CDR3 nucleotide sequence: TGTGCCAGCGGGCAGGGGAACACTGAAGCTTTCTTT. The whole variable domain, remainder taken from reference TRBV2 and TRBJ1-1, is EPEVTQTPSHQVTQMGQEVILRCVPISNHLYFYWYRQILGQKVEFLVSFYNNEISEKSEIFDDQFSVERPDGSNFTLKIRSTKLEDSAMYFCASGQGNTEAFFGQGTRLTVV.

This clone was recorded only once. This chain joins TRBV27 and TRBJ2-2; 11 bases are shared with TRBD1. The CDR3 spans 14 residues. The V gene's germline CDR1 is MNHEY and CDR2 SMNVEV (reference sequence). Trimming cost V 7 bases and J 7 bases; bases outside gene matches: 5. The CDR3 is CASKTGQGVGELFF. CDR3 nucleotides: TGTGCCAGCAAGACGGGACAGGGGGTCGGGGAGCTGTTTTTT.

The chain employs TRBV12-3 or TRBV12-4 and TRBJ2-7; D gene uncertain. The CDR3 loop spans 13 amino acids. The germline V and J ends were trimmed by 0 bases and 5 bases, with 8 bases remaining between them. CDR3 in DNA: TGTGCCAGCAGTTTAGCGTTTGGCCACGAGCAGTACTTC. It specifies CASSLAFGHEQYF.

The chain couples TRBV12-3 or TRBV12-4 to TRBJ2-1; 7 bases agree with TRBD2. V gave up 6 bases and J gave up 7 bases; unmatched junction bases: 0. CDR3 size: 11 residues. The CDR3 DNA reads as TGTGCCAGCAGGCGGGAGAATGAGCAGTTCTTC. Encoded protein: CASRRENEQFF.

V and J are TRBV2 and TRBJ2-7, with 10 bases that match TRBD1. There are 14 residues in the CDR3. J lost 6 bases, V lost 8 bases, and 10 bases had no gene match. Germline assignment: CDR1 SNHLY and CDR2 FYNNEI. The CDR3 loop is CASLRDRGSSEQYF. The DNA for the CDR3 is TGTGCCAGCCTCCGGGACAGGGGTTCGAGCGAGCAGTACTTC.